These 15 T cell receptor beta chains were sequenced from one sample in a study of blood T cell repertoires in COVID-19. Assay: immunoSEQ multiplex PCR; the TCRdb copy retains only in-frame clones and omits some. The profile shows 170,000 or so clones, over 80% of them singletons. Sequenced sample: peripheral blood. All receptors come from a woman aged 70 to 79 with COVID-19, enrolled during active disease.

The chain is built from TRBV28 and TRBJ2-6, with D possibly being TRBD2 (5 bases). Deletions cut 4 bases from V and 0 bases from J, with 7 bases between. The CDR3 length is 15 residues. The germline CDR1 and CDR2 sequences are MDHEN and SYDVKM. CDR3 coding DNA: TGTGCCAGCAGTTCGAGGGTCTCTGGGGCCAACGTCCTGACTTTC. Its translation: CASSSRVSGANVLTF.

In this sample, this clone turned up a few times. The V gene is TRBV24-1, the J gene TRBJ2-2; no definite D call. Germline loops: CDR1 KGHDR, CDR2 SFDVKD. Between the trimmed V and J ends, which lost 4 bases and 5 bases, there was a span of 10 bases. The CDR3 totals 14 residues. CDR3 DNA sequence: TGTGCCACCAGTGACCCCCCGCAGACCGGGGAGCTGTTTTTT. Encoded protein: CATSDPPQTGELFF.

V usage is TRBV6-2 or TRBV6-3 and J usage is TRBJ2-1; 10 bases are a match to TRBD2. The germline gives CDR1 MNHEY, CDR2 SVGEGT. Unmatched junction bases numbered 4, after V lost 4 bases and J lost 1 base. This CDR3 region has 16 residues. The DNA of the CDR3 is TGTGCCAGCAGTTCGAGACTAGCGGGTTCCTACAATGAGCAGTTCTTC. Encoded protein: CASSSRLAGSYNEQFF.

The chain is built from TRBV18 and TRBJ2-1, with 7 bases fitting TRBD2. Trimming at V came to 6 bases and at J to 1 base, leaving 9 bases not matched to a gene. Germline V gene lookup returns CDR1 KGHSH and CDR2 LQKENI. The CDR3 sequence is 16 residues long. CDR3 nucleotide sequence: TGTGCCAGCTCGCTTATCGGGGGGAGGTCCTACAATGAGCAGTTCTTC. Translated, it gives CASSLIGGRSYNEQFF.

The chain employs TRBV10-3 and TRBJ2-3, with TRBD2 matching over 7 bases. CDR3 length: 14 residues. Germline CDR1 is ENHRY and CDR2 is SYGVKD. The junction had 3 bases not matched to a gene; V was cut back by 4 bases and J by 2 bases. The CDR3 spells CAISGGRATDTQYF. CDR3 coding DNA: TGTGCCATCAGTGGAGGGAGGGCCACAGATACGCAGTATTTT.

This clone was recorded once. The chain recombines TRBV2 with TRBJ2-1; D is undetermined. Germline CDR1 reads SNHLY; CDR2 reads FYNNEI. Deletions cut 5 bases from V and 9 bases from J, with 14 bases between. This CDR3 is built from 13 residues. The CDR3 DNA reads TGTGCCAGCAGTATGACATTGACCGGTGAGCAGTTCTTC. Its protein product is CASSMTLTGEQFF.

In DNA form, the CDR3 reads TGTGCCAGCTTAGCGGGAACCTACGAGCAGTACTTC. It specifies CASLAGTYEQYF. This rearrangement joins TRBV28 to TRBJ2-7, with TRBD2 identical over 8 bases. The V gene end was trimmed by 8 bases and the J gene end by 2 bases; junction bases not matched to a gene: 2. Per germline, CDR1 MDHEN and CDR2 SYDVKM. This CDR3 region has 12 residues.

This sequence joins TRBV28 and TRBJ2-1; D unresolved. Trimming stripped 6 bases from V and 2 bases from J, with 8 bases between. This CDR3 has 13 residues. Germline CDR1 reads MDHEN; CDR2 reads SYDVKM. The CDR3 is CASRRYTYNEQFF. Written as DNA, the CDR3 is TGTGCCAGCAGGCGTTATACCTACAATGAGCAGTTCTTC.

This clone is a singleton in its sample. The rearrangement uses TRBV28 and TRBJ2-5, with 10 bases matching TRBD1. Germline CDR1 MDHEN, CDR2 SYDVKM. J gave up 5 bases and V 6 bases, and 15 bases lay outside the gene matches. This CDR3 contains 17 residues. CDR3 region: CASSRTGGQGLGETQYF. CDR3 bases: TGTGCCAGCAGCAGAACCGGGGGACAGGGGTTAGGGGAGACCCAGTACTTC.

The chain recombines TRBV7-2 with TRBJ1-5, with 11 nucleotides matching TRBD1. V lost 4 bases and J lost 5; bases outside the gene matches: 10. The CDR3 covers 17 residues. Germline V lookup: CDR1 SGHTA, CDR2 FQGNSA. CDR3 sequence (DNA): TGTGCCAGCAGCTCTGCCGGGACAGGGGGATTCTATCAGCCCCAGCATTTT. It translates to CASSSAGTGGFYQPQHF.

V and J are TRBV5-1 and TRBJ1-1, with D possibly matching TRBD1 (6 bases). The CDR3 runs 15 residues. CDR1 is SGHRS and CDR2 is YFSETQ in the germline V gene. Trimming removed 3 bases at V and 7 bases at J, with 19 bases between. The chain's CDR3 is CASSSRSGQLFEAFF. DNA of the CDR3: TGCGCCAGCAGCTCCCGGTCAGGACAGTTATTTGAAGCTTTCTTT.

The chain carries TRBV4-2 and TRBJ2-3, with a possible D match to TRBD1 (6 bases). Trimming left V 3 bases short and J 6 bases short, with 22 bases between. The germline gives CDR1 LGHNA, CDR2 YNFKEQ. The CDR3 extends over 17 amino acids. The CDR3 sequence is CASSQAIGGPPTDTQYF. CDR3 DNA sequence: TGTGCCAGCAGCCAGGCCATAGGGGGACCACCGACTGATACGCAGTATTTT.

V and J are TRBV12-3 or TRBV12-4 and TRBJ1-2; 7 bases match TRBD1. CDR3 length equals 12 residues. V shed 4 bases, J shed 7 bases, and the junction held 3 bases outside the gene matches. Here the CDR3 reads CASSSDRAGYTF. The CDR3 region has the DNA TGTGCCAGCAGTTCCGACAGGGCTGGCTACACCTTC.

V usage is TRBV18 and J usage is TRBJ1-2; 9 positions match TRBD1. CDR3 length equals 14 residues. Germline assignment: CDR1 KGHSH and CDR2 LQKENI. J was trimmed by 3 bases and V by 5 bases; bases with no gene match: 4. The CDR3 reads CASSKTGGDYGYTF. The DNA for the CDR3 is TGTGCCAGCTCAAAAACAGGGGGCGACTATGGCTACACCTTC.

CDR3 coding DNA: TGTGCCAGCAGCTTAGCACTGAGCTCCTACAATGAGCAGTTCTTC. Translation: CASSLALSSYNEQFF. The chain recombines TRBV7-9 with TRBJ2-1, with D unclear. This CDR3 is built from 15 residues. V lost 0 bases, J lost 0 bases, and 6 bases lay in between. CDR1 and CDR2 (germline): SEHNR, FQNEAQ (reference sequence). The whole variable domain, remainder taken from reference TRBV7-9 and TRBJ2-1, is DTGVSQNPRHKITKRGQNVTFRCDPISEHNRLYWYRQTLGQGPEFLTYFQNEAQLEKSRLLSDRFSAERPKGSFSTLEIQRTEQGDSAMYLCASSLALSSYNEQFFGPGTRLTVL.